This T cell receptor beta chain appears in the sequencing data of a study of blood T cell repertoires in COVID-19. Study-wide context: All recovered Cohort 3 donors got two negative PCRs, got clearance, or saw symptom resolution.

How the authors handled the data: Amplifying reference gene primers gave estimates of nucleated cell counts. The table came from immunoSEQ multiplex PCR; TCRdb's copy has only in-frame clones and leaves some out. V and J calls plus clone size are reproduced from that table; the DNA served to infer D and trimming. Of 350,000 to 450,000 clones in the sample, more than 75% were seen once. CDR3 length equals 11 residues. The V and J ends lost 3 bases and 7 bases respectively, with 7 bases between them. Germline V gives CDR1 SGHVS, CDR2 FQNEAQ. The age range of participants was 18 to 89 years, with residence in about two dozen US areas.

Sequencing was done on a sample of PBMCs or T cells enriched from blood (not recorded which). The source is a man in his forties in a cohort exposed to, infected with or recovered from COVID-19 (not recorded which). J is TRBJ2-7 and V is TRBV7-8; D gene ambiguous. CDR3 region: CASSLRDEQYF. The CDR3 region has the DNA TGTGCCAGCAGCTTGCGAGATGAGCAGTACTTC.